The source of this T cell receptor beta chain is a study of monozygotic twins with cystic fibrosis. CDR3 length: 16 residues. V lost 3 bases to trimming and J lost 0 bases; unmatched junction nucleotides: 8. Per germline, CDR1 SGHTS and CDR2 YDEGEE. The method was immunoSEQ multiplex PCR; TCRdb's version includes in-frame clones alone and lacks a portion of them. Seen here are roughly 20,000 clones, around 97% observed once, and the top ten hold roughly 1.9%. The clonotype was recovered from a woman aged 25 to 39 with cystic fibrosis. V gene TRBV5-8 combines with J gene TRBJ2-7; TRBD2 matches at 8 bases. Input material: blood. CDR3 nucleotides: TGTGCCAGCAGCTCCCCGGGGGGGGGCGTCTCCTACGAGCAGTACTTC. Protein sequence: CASSSPGGGVSYEQYF.